The present T cell receptor beta chain was sequenced within a study of shared clonotypes between healthy human individuals. The naive CD8 subset, CD45RO-negative cells positively selected for CCR7, excluded terminally differentiated effector memory CD45RA+ cells. V was clipped by 5 bases and J by 2 bases; unmatched bases: 6. The CDR3 spans 15 residues. Germline CDR1 is MNHEY and CDR2 is SVGAGI. Original data processing: ImmunoSEQ junction-only sequences lacked quality scores, so their filtering differed. Produced via immunoSEQ multiplex PCR; TCRdb's table is partial and in-frame only. That table gives V, J and clone size, and the DNA gave D and trimming. The data show 500,000 to 700,000 clones, 85% to 95% seen once.

The V call is TRBV6-5, the J call TRBJ2-7; 10 positions match TRBD2. This sequence originates from a woman in her thirties in good health. Input material: naive CD8+ T cells sorted from blood. In DNA form, the CDR3 reads TGTGCCAGCAGTCCTCTAGCGGGAGTACCCTACGAGCAGTACTTC. It codes for CASSPLAGVPYEQYF.